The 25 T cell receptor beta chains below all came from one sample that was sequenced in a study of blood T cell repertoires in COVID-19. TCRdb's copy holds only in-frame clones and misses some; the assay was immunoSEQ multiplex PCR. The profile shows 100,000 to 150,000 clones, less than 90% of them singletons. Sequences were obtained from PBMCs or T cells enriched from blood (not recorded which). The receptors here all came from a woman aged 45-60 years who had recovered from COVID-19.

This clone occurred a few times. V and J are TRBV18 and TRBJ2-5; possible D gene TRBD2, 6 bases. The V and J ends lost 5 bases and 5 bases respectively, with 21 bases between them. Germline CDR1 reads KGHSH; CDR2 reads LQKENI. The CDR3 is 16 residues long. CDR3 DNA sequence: TGTGCCAGCTCAATGCTGCAGGGCGGCGCGGGGGAGACCCAGTACTTC. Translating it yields CASSMLQGGAGETQYF.

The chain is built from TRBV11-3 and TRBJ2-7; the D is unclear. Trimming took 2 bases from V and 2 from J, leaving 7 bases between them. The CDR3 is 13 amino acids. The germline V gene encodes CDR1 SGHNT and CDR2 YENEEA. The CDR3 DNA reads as TGTGCCAGCAGCTTAACGTCTACCTACGAGCAGTACTTC. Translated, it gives CASSLTSTYEQYF.

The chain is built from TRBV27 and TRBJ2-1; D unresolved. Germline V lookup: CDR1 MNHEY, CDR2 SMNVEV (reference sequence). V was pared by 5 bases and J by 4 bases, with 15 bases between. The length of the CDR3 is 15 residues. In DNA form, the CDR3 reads TGTGCCAGCAGTCCAAACAGAGATAAGTACAATGAGCAGTTCTTC. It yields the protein CASSPNRDKYNEQFF.

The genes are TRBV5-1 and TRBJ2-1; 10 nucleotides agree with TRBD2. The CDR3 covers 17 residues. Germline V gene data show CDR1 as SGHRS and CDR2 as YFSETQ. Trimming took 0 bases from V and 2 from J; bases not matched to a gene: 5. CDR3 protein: CASSLGESGGAYNEQFF. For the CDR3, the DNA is TGCGCCAGCAGCTTGGGCGAAAGCGGGGGGGCCTACAATGAGCAGTTCTTC.

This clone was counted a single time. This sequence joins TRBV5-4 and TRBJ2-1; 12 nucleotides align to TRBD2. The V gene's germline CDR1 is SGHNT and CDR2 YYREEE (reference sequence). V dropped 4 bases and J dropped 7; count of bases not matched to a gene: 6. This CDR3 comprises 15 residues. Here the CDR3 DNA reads TGTGCCAGCAGCCCGACTAGCGGGGGCCGGAATGAGCAGTTCTTC. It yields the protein CASSPTSGGRNEQFF.

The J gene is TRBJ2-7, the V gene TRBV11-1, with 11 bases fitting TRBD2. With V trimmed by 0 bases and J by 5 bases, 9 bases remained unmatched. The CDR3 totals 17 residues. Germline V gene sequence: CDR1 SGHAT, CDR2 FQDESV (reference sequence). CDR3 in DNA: TGTGCCAGCAGCTTAGCTCCTAGCGGGGGGATCGGGGACGAGCAGTACTTC. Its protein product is CASSLAPSGGIGDEQYF.

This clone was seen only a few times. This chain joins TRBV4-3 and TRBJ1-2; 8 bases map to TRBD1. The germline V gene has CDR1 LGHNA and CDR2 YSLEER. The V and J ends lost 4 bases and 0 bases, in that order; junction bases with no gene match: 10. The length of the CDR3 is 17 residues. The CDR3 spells CASSPRTGSVTNYGYTF. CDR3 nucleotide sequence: TGCGCCAGCAGCCCTAGGACAGGGAGTGTGACTAACTATGGCTACACCTTC.

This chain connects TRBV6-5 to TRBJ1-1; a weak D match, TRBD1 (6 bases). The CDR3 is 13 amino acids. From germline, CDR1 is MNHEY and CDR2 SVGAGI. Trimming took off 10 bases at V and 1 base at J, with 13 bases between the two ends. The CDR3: CAIRLQGNTEAFF. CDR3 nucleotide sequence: TGTGCCATCCGTCTACAGGGGAACACTGAAGCTTTCTTT.

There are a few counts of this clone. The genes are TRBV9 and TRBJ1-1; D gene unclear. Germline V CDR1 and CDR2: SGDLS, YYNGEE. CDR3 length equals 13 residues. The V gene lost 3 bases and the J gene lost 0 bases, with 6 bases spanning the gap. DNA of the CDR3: TGTGCCAGCAGCGGGCGGCTGAACACTGAAGCTTTCTTT. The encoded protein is CASSGRLNTEAFF.

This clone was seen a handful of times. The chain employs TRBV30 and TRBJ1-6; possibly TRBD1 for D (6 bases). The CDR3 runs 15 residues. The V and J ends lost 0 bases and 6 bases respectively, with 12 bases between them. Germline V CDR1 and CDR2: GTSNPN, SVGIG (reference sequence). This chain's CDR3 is CAWSVRGHINSPLHF. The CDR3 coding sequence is TGTGCCTGGAGTGTACGGGGACATATTAATTCACCCCTCCACTTT.

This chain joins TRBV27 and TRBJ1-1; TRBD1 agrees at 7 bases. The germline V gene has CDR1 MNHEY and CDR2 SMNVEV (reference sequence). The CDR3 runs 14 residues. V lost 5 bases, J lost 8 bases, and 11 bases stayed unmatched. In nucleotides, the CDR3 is TGTGCCAGCAGTCCACAGGGACAGCTTGAAGAAGCTTTCTTT. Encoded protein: CASSPQGQLEEAFF.

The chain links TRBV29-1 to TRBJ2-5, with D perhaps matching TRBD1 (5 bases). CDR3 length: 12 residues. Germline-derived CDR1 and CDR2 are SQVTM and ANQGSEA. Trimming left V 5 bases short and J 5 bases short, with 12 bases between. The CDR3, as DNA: TGCAGCGTTCCAAAAGGGGATGAGACCCAGTACTTC. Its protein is CSVPKGDETQYF.

CDR3 nucleotides: TGTGCCAGCAGCTCCCTTCCCCGTCCCGGGGAGCTGTTTTTT. Encoded protein: CASSSLPRPGELFF. This chain joins TRBV7-8 and TRBJ2-2; unclear D gene. V lost 4 bases and J 6 bases, leaving 12 bases between the germline ends. The length of the CDR3 is 14 residues. Germline CDR1 reads SGHVS; CDR2 reads FQNEAQ.

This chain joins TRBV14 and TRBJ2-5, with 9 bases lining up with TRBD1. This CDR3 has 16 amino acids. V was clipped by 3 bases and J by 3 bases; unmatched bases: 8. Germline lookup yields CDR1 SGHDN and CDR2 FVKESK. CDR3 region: CASSQPPGTGKETQYF. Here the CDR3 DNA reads TGTGCCAGCAGCCAGCCCCCCGGGACAGGGAAAGAGACCCAGTACTTC.

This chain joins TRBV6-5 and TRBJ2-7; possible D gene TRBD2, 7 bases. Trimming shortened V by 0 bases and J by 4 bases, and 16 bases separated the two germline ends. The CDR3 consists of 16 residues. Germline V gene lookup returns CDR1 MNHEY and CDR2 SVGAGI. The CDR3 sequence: CASSYSMGGQGYEQYF. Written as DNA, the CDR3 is TGTGCCAGCAGTTACTCGATGGGGGGGCAAGGTTACGAGCAGTACTTC.

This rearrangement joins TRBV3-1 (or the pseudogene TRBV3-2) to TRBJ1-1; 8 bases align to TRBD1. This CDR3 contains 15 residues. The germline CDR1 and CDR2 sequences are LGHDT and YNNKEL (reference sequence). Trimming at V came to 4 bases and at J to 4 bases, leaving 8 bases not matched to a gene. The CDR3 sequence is CASSPRAGGVTEAFF. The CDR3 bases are TGTGCCAGCAGCCCCCGGGCAGGGGGCGTCACTGAAGCTTTCTTT.

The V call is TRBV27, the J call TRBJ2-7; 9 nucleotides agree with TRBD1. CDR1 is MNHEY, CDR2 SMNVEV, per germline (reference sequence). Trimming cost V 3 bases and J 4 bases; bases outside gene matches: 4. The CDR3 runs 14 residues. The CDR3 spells CASSFKTGGYEQYF. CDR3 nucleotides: TGTGCCAGCAGTTTCAAGACAGGGGGTTACGAGCAGTACTTC.

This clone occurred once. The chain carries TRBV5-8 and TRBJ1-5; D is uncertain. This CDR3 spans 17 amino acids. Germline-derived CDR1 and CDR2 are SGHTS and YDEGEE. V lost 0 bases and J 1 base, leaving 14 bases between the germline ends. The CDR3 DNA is TGTGCCAGCAGCTTGGGGCTTATGGGCCGGAGCAATCAGCCCCAGCATTTT. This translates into CASSLGLMGRSNQPQHF.

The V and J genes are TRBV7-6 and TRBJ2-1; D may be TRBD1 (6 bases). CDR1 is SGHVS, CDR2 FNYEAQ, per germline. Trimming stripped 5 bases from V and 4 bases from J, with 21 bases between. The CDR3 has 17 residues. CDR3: CASSQRQANTQYNEQFF. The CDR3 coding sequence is TGTGCCAGCAGCCAAAGACAGGCAAACACGCAATACAATGAGCAGTTCTTC.

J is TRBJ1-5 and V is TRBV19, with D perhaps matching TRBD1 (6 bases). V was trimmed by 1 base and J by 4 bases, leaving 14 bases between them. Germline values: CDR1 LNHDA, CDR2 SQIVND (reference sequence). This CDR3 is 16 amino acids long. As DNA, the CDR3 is TGTGCCAGTAGTATAGGCGGGGGCCTTCGTAATCAGCCCCAGCATTTT. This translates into CASSIGGGLRNQPQHF.

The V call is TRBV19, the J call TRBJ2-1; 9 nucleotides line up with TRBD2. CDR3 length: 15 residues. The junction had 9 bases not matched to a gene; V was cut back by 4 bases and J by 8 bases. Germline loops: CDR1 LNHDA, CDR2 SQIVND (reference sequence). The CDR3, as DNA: TGTGCCAGTAGTAAGGGCGGCGGGGGGGCGGATGAGCAGTTCTTC. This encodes CASSKGGGGADEQFF.

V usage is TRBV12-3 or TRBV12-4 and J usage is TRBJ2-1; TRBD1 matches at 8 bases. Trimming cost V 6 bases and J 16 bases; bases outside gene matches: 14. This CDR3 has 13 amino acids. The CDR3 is CASSRPQGALLFF. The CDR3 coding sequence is TGTGCCAGCAGCCGGCCTCAGGGGGCGCTCCTATTCTTC.

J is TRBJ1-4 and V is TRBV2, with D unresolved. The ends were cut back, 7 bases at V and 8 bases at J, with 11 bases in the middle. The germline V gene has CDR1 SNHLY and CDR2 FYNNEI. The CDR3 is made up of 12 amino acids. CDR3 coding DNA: TGTGCCAGCACCACCCCGAGGGAAAAACTGTTTTTT. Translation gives CASTTPREKLFF.

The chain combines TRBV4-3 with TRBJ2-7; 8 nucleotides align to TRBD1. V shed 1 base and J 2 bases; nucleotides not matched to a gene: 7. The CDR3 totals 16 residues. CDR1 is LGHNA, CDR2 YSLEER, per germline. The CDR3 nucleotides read TGCGCCAGCAGCCAAGGAACCGGGACAGGAACCTACGAGCAGTACTTC. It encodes CASSQGTGTGTYEQYF.

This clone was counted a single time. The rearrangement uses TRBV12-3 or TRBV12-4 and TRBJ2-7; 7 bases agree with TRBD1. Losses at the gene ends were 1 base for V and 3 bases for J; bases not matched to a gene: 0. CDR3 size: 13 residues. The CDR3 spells CASSLGQGYEQYF. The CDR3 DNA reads TGTGCCAGCAGTTTAGGACAGGGCTACGAGCAGTACTTC.